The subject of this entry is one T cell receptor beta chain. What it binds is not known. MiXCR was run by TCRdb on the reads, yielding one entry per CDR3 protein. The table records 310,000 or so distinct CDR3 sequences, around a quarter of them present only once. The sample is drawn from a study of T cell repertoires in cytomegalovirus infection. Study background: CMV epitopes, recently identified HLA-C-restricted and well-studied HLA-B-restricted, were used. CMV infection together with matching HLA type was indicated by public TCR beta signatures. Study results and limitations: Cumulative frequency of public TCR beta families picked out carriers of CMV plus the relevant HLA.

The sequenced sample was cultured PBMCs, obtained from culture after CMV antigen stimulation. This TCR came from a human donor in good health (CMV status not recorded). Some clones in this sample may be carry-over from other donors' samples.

CDR3 DNA: TGTGCCAGCAGCGTAACTAGCGGGAGATACGAGCAGTACTTC. Its protein product is CASSVTSGRYEQYF. The chain uses TRBV7-2 and TRBJ2-7; 11 bases are shared with TRBD2. CDR3 length equals 14 residues. V shed 5 bases and J 4 bases; nucleotides not matched to a gene: 4. Germline CDR1 SGHTA, CDR2 FQGNSA.